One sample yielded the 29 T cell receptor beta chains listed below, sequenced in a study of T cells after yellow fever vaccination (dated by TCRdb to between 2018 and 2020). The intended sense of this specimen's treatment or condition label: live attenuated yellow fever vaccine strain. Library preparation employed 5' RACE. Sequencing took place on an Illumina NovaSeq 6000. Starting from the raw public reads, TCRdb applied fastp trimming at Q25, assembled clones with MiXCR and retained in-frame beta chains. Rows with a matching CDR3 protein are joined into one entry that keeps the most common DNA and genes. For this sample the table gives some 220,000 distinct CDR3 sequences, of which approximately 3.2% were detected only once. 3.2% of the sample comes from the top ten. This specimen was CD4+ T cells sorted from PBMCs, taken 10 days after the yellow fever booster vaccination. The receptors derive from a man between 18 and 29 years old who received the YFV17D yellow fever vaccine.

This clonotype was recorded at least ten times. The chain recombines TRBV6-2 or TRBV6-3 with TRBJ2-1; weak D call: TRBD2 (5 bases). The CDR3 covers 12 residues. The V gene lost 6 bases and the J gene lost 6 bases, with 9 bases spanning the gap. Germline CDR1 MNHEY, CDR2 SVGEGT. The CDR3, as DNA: TGTGCCAGCAGGGCCGGGGTCAATGAGCAGTTCTTC. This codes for CASRAGVNEQFF.

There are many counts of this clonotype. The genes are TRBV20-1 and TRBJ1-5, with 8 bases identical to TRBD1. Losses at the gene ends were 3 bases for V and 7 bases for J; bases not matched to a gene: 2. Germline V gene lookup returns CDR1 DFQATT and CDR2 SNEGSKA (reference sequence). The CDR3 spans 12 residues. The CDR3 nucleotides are TGCAGTGCTAGGACAGGGGAACAGCCCCAGCATTTT. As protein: CSARTGEQPQHF.

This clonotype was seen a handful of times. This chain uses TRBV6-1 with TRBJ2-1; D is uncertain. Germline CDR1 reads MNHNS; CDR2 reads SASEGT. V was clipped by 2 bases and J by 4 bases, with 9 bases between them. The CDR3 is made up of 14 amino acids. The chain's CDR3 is CASSENSEYNEQFF. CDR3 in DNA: TGTGCCAGCAGTGAAAATTCGGAGTACAATGAGCAGTTCTTC.

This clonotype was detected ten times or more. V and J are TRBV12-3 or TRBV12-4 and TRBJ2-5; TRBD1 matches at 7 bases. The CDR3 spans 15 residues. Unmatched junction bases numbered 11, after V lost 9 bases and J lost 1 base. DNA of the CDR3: TGTGCCAGTCAGAAACTACAGGGGCGCCAAGAGACCCAGTACTTC. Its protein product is CASQKLQGRQETQYF.

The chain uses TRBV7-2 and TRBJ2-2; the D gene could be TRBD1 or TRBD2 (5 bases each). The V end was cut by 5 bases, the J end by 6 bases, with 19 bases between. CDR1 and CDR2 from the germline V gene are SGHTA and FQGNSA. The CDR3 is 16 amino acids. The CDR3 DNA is TGTGCCAGCAGCCCCCGGGGCGTTGGGGCGGCCGGGGAGCTGTTTTTT. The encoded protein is CASSPRGVGAAGELFF.

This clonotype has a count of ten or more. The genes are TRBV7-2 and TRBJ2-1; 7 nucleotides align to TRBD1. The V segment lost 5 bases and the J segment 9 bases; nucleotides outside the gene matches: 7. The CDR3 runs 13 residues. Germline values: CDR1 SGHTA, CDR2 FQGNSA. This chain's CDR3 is CASSLTGLTEQFF. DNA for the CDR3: TGTGCCAGCAGCCTGACAGGGCTCACTGAGCAGTTCTTC.

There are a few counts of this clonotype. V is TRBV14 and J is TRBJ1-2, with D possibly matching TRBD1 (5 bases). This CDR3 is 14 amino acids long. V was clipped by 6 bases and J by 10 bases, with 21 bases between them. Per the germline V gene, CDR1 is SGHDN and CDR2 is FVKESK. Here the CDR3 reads CASSTKSRDQYYTF. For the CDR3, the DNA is TGTGCCAGCAGTACAAAGAGCAGGGATCAATACTACACCTTC.

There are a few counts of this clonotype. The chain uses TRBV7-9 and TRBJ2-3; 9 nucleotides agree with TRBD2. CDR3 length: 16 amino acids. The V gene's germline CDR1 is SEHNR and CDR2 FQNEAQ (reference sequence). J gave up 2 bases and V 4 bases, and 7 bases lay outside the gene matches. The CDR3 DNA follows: TGTGCCAGCAGCTCGATACTAGCGGGCTACACAGATACGCAGTATTTT. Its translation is CASSSILAGYTDTQYF.

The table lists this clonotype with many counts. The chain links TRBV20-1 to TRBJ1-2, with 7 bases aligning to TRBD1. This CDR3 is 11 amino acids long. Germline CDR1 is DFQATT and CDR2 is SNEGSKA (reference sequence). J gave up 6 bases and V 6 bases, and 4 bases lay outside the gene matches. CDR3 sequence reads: CSAGTANGYTF. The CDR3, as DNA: TGCAGTGCAGGGACAGCAAATGGCTACACCTTC.

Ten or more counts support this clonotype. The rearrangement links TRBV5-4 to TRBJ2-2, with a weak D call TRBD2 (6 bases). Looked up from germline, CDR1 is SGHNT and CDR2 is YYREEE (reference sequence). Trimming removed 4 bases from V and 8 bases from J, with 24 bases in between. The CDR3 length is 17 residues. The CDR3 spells CASSPRDPRGAVGELFF. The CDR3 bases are TGTGCCAGCAGCCCGCGGGACCCGAGGGGCGCGGTGGGGGAGCTGTTTTTT. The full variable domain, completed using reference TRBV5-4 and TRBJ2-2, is ETGVTQSPTHLIKTRGQQVTLRCSSQSGHNTVSWYQQALGQGPQFIFQYYREEENGRGNFPPRFSGLQFPNYSSELNVNALELDDSALYLCASSPRDPRGAVGELFFGEGSRLTVL.

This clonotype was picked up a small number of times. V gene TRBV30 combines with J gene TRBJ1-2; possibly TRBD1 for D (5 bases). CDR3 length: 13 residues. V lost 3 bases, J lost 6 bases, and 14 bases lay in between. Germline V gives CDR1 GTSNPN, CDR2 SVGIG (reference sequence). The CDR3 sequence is CAWSRDGAHGYTF. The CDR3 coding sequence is TGTGCCTGGAGCCGTGACGGGGCGCATGGCTACACCTTC.

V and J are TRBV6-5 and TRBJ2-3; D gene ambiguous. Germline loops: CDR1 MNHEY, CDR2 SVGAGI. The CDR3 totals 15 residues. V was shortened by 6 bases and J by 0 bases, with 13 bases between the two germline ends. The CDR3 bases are TGTGCCAGCAGCTTTATTCCTTCAAGCACAGATACGCAGTATTTT. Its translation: CASSFIPSSTDTQYF.

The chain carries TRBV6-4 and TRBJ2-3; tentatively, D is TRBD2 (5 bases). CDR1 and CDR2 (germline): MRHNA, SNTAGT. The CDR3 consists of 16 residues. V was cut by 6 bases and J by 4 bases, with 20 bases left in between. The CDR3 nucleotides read TGTGCCAGCAGCCCCCGAGTAGTAGAGGAGGCAGATACGCAGTATTTT. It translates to CASSPRVVEEADTQYF.

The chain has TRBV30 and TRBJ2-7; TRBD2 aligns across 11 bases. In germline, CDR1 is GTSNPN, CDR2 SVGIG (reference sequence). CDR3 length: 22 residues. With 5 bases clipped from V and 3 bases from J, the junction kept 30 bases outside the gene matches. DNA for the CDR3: TGTGCCTGGGGCCGGGAACTCAAGTCGTTCAACGGACTAGCGGGCGACTTCTACGAGCAGTACTTC. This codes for CAWGRELKSFNGLAGDFYEQYF.

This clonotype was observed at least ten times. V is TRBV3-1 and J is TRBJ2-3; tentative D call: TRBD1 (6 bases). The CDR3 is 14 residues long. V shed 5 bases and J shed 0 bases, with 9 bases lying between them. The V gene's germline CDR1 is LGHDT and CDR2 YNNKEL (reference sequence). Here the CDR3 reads CASSSGASTDTQYF. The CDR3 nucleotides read TGTGCCAGCAGCTCAGGGGCGAGCACAGATACGCAGTATTTT.

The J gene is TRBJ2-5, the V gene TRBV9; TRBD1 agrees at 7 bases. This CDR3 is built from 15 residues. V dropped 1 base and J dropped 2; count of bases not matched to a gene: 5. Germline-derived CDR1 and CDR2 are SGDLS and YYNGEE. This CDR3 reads CASSVTPDRQETQYF. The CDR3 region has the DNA TGTGCCAGCAGCGTAACCCCGGACAGGCAAGAGACCCAGTACTTC.

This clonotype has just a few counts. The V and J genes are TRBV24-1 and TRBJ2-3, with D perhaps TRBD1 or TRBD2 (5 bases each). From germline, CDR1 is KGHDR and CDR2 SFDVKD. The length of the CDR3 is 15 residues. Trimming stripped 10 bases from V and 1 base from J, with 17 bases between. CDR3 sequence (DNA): TGTGCCACGGGTTTTTCTTTGGGGGGCACAGATACGCAGTATTTT. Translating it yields CATGFSLGGTDTQYF.

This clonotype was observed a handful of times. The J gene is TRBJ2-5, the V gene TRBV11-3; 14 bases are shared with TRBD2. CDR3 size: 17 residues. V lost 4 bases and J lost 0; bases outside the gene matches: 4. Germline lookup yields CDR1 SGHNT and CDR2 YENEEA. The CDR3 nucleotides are TGTGCCAGCAGCTCCGGGACTAGCGGGGGATACCAAGAGACCCAGTACTTC. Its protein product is CASSSGTSGGYQETQYF. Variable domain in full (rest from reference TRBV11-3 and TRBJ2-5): EAGVVQSPRYKIIEKKQPVAFWCNPISGHNTLYWYLQNLGQGPELLIRYENEEAVDDSQLPKDRFSAERLKGVDSTLKIQPAELGDSAVYLCASSSGTSGGYQETQYFGPGTRLLVL.

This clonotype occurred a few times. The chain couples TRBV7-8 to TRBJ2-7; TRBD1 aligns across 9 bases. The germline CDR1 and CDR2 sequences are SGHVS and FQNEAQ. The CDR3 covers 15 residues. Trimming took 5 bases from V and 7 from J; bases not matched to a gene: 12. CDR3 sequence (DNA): TGTGCCAGCAGCAAACAGGGGGCGCGGGTGGGAGAGCAGTACTTC. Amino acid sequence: CASSKQGARVGEQYF.

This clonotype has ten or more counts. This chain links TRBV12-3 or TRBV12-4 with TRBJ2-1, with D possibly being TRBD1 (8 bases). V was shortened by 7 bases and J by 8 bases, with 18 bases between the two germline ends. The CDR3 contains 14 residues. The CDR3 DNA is TGTGCCAGCACCCACAGGGGGGGCCTAGATGAGCAGTTCTTC. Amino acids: CASTHRGGLDEQFF.

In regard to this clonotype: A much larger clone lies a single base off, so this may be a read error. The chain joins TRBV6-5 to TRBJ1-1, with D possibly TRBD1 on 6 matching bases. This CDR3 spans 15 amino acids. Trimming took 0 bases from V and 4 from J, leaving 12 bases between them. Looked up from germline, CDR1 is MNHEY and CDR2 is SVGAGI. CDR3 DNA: TGTGCCAGCAGTTACTCGGGGACAACGTCCACTGAAGCTTTCTTT. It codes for CASSYSGTTSTEAFF.

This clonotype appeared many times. The CDR3 region is CASSLDRRNTQYF. CDR3 DNA: TGTGCCAGCAGCTTAGATCGGCGAAATACGCAGTATTTT. The chain links TRBV11-2 to TRBJ2-3; no definite D call. The CDR3 spans 13 residues. The germline V and J ends were trimmed by 0 bases and 7 bases, with 8 bases remaining between them. Per the germline V gene, CDR1 is SGHAT and CDR2 is FQNNGV.

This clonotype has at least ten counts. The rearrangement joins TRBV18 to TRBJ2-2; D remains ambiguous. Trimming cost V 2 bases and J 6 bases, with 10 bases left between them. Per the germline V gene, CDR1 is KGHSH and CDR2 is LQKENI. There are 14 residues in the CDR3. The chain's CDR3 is CASSPYQAAGELFF. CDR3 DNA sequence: TGTGCCAGCTCACCATACCAGGCGGCCGGGGAGCTGTTTTTT.

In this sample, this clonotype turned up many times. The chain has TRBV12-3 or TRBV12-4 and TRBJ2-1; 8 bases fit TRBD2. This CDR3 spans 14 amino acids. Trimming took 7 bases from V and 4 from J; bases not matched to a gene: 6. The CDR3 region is CASNWRGEYNEQFF. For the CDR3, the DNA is TGTGCCAGCAATTGGCGGGGGGAGTACAATGAGCAGTTCTTC.

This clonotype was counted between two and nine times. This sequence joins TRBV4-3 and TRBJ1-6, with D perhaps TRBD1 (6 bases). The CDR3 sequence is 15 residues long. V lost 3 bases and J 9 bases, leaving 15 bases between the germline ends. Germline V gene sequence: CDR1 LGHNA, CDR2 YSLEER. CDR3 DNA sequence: TGCGCCAGCAGCCACCGGCTCGAACAGGGTTCACCCCTCCACTTT. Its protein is CASSHRLEQGSPLHF.

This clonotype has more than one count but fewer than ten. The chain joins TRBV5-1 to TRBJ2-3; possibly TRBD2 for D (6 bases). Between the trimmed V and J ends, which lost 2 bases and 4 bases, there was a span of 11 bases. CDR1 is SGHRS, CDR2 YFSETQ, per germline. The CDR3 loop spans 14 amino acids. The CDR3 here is CASSFVPGADTQYF. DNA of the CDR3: TGCGCCAGCAGCTTCGTTCCGGGAGCAGATACGCAGTATTTT.

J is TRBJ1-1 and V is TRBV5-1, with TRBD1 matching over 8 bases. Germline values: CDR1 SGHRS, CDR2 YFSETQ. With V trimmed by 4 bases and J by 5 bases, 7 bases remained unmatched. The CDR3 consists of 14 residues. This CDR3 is CASSTRGQDTEAFF. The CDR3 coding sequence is TGCGCCAGCAGCACCAGGGGGCAGGATACTGAAGCTTTCTTT.

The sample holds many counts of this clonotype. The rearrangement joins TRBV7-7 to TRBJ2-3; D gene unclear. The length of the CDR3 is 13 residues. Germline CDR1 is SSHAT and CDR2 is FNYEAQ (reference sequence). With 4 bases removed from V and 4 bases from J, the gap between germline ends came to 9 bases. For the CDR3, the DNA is TGTGCCAGCAGCTATTCCAGCGCAGATACGCAGTATTTT. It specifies CASSYSSADTQYF. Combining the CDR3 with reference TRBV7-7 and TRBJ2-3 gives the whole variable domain GAGVSQSPRYKVTKRGQDVTLRCDPISSHATLYWYQQALGQGPEFLTYFNYEAQPDKSGLPSDRFSAERPEGSISTLTIQRTEQRDSAMYRCASSYSSADTQYFGPGTRLTVL.

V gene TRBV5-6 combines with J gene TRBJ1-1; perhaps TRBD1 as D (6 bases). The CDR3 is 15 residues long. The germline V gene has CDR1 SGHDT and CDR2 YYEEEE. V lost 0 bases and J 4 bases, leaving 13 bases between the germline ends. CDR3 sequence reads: CASSLVGGASTEAFF. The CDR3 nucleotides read TGTGCCAGCAGCTTGGTCGGGGGGGCAAGCACTGAAGCTTTCTTT.